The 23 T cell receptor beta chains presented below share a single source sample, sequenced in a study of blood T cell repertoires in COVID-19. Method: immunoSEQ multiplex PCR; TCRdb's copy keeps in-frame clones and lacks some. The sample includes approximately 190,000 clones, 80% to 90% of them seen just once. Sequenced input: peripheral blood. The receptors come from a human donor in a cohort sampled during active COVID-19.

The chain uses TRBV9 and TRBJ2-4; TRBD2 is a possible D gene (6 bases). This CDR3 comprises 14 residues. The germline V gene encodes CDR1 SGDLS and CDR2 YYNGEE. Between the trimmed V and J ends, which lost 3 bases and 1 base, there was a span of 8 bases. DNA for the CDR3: TGTGCCAGCAGCGAAGGGAGGGCCAAAAACATTCAGTACTTC. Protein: CASSEGRAKNIQYF.

For the CDR3, the DNA is TGCGCCAGCAGCTTGGAACCGGGGAGAACTGAAGCTTTCTTT. Translating gives CASSLEPGRTEAFF. The rearrangement uses TRBV5-1 and TRBJ1-1; D is unclear. This CDR3 comprises 14 residues. Between the trimmed V and J ends, which lost 0 bases and 5 bases, there was a span of 11 bases. Germline loops: CDR1 SGHRS, CDR2 YFSETQ.

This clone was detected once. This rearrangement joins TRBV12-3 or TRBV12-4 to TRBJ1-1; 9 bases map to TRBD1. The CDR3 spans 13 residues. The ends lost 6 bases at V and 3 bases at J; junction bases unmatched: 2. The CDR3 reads CASRGQGHTEAFF. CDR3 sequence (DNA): TGTGCCAGCAGAGGACAGGGGCACACTGAAGCTTTCTTT.

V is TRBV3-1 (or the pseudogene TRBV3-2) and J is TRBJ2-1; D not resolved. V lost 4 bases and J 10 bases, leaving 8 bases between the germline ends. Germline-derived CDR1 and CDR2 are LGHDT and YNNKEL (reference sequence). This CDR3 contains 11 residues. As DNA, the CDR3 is TGTGCCAGCAGCCTGAGCTGGGAGCAGTTCTTC. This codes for CASSLSWEQFF.

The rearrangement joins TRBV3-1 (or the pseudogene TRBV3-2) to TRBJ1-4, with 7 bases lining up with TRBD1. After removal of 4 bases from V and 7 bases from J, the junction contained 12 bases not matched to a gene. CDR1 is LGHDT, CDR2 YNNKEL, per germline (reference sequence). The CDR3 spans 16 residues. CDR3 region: CASSRAVGRGSEKLFF. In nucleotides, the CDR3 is TGTGCCAGCAGCCGCGCCGTCGGCAGGGGGAGTGAAAAACTGTTTTTT.

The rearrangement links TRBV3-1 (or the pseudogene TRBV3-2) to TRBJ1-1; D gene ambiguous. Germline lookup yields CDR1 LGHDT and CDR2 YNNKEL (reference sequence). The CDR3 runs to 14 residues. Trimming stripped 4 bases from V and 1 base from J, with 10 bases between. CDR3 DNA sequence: TGTGCCAGCAGCCTAAGCGGCTCGAACACTGAAGCTTTCTTT. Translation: CASSLSGSNTEAFF.

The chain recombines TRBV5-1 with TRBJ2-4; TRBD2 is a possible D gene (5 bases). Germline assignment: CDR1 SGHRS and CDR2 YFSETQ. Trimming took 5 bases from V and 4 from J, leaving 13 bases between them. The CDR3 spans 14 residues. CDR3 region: CASSLEGGKNIQYF. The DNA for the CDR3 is TGCGCCAGCAGTCTTGAGGGCGGGAAAAACATTCAGTACTTC.

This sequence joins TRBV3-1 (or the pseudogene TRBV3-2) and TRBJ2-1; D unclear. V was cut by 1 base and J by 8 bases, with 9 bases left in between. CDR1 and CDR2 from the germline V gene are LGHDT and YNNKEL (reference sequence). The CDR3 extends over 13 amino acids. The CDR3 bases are TGTGCCAGCAGCCAAGTAGAGTACCATGAGCAGTTCTTC. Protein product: CASSQVEYHEQFF.

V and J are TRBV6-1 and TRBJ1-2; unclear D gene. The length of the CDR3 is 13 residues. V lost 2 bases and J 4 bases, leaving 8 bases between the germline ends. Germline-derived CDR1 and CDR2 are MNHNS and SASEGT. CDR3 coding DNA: TGTGCCAGCAGTGAACACAGACCCTATGGCTACACCTTC. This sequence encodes CASSEHRPYGYTF.

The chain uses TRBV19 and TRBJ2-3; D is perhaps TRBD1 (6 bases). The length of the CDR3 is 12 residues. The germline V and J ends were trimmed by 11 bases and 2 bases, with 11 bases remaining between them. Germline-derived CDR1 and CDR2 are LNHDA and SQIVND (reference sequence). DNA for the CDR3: TGTGCCTCGGTGGGGGCCACAGATACGCAGTATTTT. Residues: CASVGATDTQYF.

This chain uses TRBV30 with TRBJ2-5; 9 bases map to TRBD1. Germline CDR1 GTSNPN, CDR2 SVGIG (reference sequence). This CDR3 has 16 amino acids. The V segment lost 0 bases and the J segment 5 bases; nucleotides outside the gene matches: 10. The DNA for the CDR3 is TGTGCCTGGAGTGTTGTTTCGGGACAGGGTACCGAGACCCAGTACTTC. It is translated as CAWSVVSGQGTETQYF.

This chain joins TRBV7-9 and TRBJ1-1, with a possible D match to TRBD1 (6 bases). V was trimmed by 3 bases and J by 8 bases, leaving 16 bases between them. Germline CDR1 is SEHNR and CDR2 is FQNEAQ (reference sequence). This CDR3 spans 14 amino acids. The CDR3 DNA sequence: TGTGCCAGCAGCTTGGCAGGGGATATCTTAGAAGCTTTCTTT. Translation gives CASSLAGDILEAFF.

The CDR3 bases are TGTGCCAGCCAAGCTTTCGGGGGCTATGGCTACACCTTC. Its protein product is CASQAFGGYGYTF. This chain uses TRBV2 with TRBJ1-2, with D tentatively TRBD1 (5 bases). The CDR3 totals 13 residues. Germline assignment: CDR1 SNHLY and CDR2 FYNNEI. Trimming took 8 bases from V and 4 from J, leaving 14 bases between them.

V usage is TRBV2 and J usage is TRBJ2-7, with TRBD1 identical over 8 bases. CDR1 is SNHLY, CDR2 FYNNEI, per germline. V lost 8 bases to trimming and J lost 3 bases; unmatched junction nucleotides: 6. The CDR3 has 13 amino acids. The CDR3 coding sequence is TGTGCCAGCGGGGACAGGACAAACTACGAGCAGTACTTC. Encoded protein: CASGDRTNYEQYF.

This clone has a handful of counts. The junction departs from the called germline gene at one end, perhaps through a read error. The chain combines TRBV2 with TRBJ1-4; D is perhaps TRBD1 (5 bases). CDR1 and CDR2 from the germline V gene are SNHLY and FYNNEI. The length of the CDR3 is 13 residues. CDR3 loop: CASSGAGKGKQFF. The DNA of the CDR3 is TGTGCCAGCAGTGGCGCAGGGAAAGGGAAACAGTTTTTT.

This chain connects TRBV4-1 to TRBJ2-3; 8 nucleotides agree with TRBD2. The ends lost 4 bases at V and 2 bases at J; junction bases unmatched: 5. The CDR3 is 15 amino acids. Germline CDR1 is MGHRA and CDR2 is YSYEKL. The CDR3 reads CASSRIAGITDTQYF. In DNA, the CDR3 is TGCGCCAGCAGCCGTATAGCGGGGATCACAGATACGCAGTATTTT.

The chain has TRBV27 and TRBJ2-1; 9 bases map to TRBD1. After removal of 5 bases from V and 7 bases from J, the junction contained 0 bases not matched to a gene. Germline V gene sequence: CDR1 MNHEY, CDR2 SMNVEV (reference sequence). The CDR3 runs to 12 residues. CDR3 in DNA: TGTGCCAGCAGTGGACAGGGGAATGAGCAGTTCTTC. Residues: CASSGQGNEQFF.

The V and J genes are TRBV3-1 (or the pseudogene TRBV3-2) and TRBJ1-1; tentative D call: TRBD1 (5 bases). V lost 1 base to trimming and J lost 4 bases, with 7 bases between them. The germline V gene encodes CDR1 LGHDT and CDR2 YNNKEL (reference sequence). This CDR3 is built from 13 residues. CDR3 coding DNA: TGTGCCAGCAGCCAAGCCCAGGGCACTGAAGCTTTCTTT. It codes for CASSQAQGTEAFF.

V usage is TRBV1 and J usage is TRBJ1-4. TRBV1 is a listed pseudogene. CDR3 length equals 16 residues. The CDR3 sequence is CTSSQVRGNSKKRLFF. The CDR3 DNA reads TGCACCAGCAGCCAGGTGAGAGGTAACTCCAAAAAGCGTCTGTTTTTT.

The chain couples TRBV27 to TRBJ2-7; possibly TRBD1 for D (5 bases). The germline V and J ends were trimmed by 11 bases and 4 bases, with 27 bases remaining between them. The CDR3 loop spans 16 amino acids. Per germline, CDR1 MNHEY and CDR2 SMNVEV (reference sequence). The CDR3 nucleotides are TGTGCCCCAAAGGGGCGGTTGCCCGCGATATCATACGAGCAGTACTTC. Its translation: CAPKGRLPAISYEQYF.

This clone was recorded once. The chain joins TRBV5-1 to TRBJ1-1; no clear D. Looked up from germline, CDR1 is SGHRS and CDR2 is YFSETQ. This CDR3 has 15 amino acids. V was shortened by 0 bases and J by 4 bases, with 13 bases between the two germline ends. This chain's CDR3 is CASSLEGYGSTEAFF. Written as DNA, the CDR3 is TGCGCCAGCAGCTTGGAAGGGTATGGGAGCACTGAAGCTTTCTTT.

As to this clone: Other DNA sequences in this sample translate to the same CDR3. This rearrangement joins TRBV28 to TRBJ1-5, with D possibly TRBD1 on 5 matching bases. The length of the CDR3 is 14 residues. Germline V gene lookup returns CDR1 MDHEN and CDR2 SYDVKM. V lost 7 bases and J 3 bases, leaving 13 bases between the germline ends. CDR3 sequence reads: CASTEGTSNQPQHF. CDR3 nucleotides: TGTGCCAGCACCGAAGGGACTTCCAATCAGCCCCAGCATTTT.

The CDR3 DNA reads TGTGCCAGCAGCGACCGGGACAGGGATCGTACCGGGGAGCTGTTTTTT. Translated: CASSDRDRDRTGELFF. The chain employs TRBV7-9 and TRBJ2-2, with 9 bases that match TRBD1. The CDR3 totals 16 residues. V was pared by 5 bases and J by 5 bases, with 9 bases of the junction left unmatched. Germline CDR1 SEHNR, CDR2 FQNEAQ (reference sequence).